The T cell receptor (beta chain) under discussion was sequenced for a study of blood T cells in healthy people across ages. Overall study findings and caveats: Diversity figures derived from one million T cells were judged to underestimate the true value. Without sorted subsets, naive and antigen-experienced compartments could not be conclusively compared.

The V and J ends lost 7 bases and 2 bases, in that order; junction bases with no gene match: 6. There are 13 residues in the CDR3. The V gene's germline CDR1 is SQVTM and CDR2 ANQGSEA. A note on this clonotype: Antigen specificity is unknown.

Sample-barcoded 5' priming and a J-beta primer mix drove a second PCR of roughly 7 to 11 cycles. MiXCR, applied by TCRdb to the 5' RACE reads, yields one record per CDR3 protein. The sample includes 780,000 or so distinct CDR3 sequences, approximately 53% seen only once; the top ten take roughly 25%. The draw of peripheral blood yielded ten milliliters from each donor. Extracted total RNA amounted to at least 6 micrograms for each sample. The chain is built from TRBV29-1 and TRBJ2-3; 7 bases fit TRBD2. The receptor was derived from a man in his forties or fifties in good health. The specimen was blood. The CDR3 coding sequence is TGCAGCGGGGGGGGACTATTCACAGATACGCAGTATTTT. This translates into CSGGGLFTDTQYF.